This T cell receptor beta chain was sequenced during a study of blood T cell repertoires in COVID-19. TCRdb's table, derived via immunoSEQ multiplex PCR, lists solely in-frame clones and lacks some. Altogether about 150,000 clones are present, approximately 90% being singletons, with the ten largest covering 1.2%. Study members were between roughly 18 and 100 years old and lived in around 24 US regions. This sequence originates from a woman in her thirties with acute COVID-19. Material: PBMCs or T cells enriched from blood (not recorded which).

This CDR3 reads CASSYSSGGTDTQYF. CDR3 in DNA: TGTGCCAGCAGTTACTCTTCGGGGGGCACAGATACGCAGTATTTT. The chain has TRBV6-2 or TRBV6-3 and TRBJ2-3; D perhaps matches TRBD2 (6 bases). The V end was cut by 0 bases, the J end by 1 base, with 8 bases between. The CDR3 extends over 15 amino acids. The V gene's germline CDR1 is MNHEY and CDR2 SVGEGT.